This TCR beta chain was recorded in a study of breast tumors, draining lymph nodes, adjacent tissues. TCRdb ran MiXCR on the multiplex PCR reads and lists one entry per CDR3 protein. There are under 25,000 distinct CDR3 sequences in the sample; around 46% occur only once, and approximately 21% lies in the top ten. Study outcomes and limitations: Tumor TCR diversity was below lymph nodes but above nontumor tissue. The data were judged consistent with most tumor T cells coming from lymph node and expanding in tumor.

This clonotype was seen only once. Its target is unknown. This is likely a read error, given that the CDR3 carries no conserved phenylalanine or tryptophan at its end. The source of this sequence is a female donor with breast cancer. Some clones in this sample may be carry-over from other donors' samples. The sample was breast tumor tissue.

This CDR3 is CASRHPSEQYY. The CDR3 region has the DNA TGTGCCAGCAGACATCCGAGCGAGCAGTACTAC. This chain connects TRBV2 to TRBJ2-7; the D is unclear. The CDR3 sequence is 11 residues long. The ends were cut back, 6 bases at V and 6 bases at J, with 9 bases in the middle. In germline, CDR1 is SNHLY, CDR2 FYNNEI.